Shown below are 26 T cell receptor beta chains from a single sample sequenced in a study of cytomegalovirus exposure and HLA in healthy donors. Primers: 60 Vbeta forward and 13 Jbeta reverse. Sequencing was performed with immunoSEQ multiplex PCR; in TCRdb, only in-frame clones are kept and a portion is missing. The clone table shows 50,000 to 75,000 clones, with the ten largest holding over 2%. Sequenced: PBMCs. All receptors come from a woman aged 18-35 years in good health and CMV-seronegative.

This chain links TRBV10-1 with TRBJ2-3, with 8 bases matching TRBD2. V was pared by 4 bases and J by 4 bases, with 7 bases of the junction left unmatched. Germline lookup yields CDR1 WNHNN and CDR2 SYGVQD (reference sequence). This CDR3 is 15 amino acids long. The DNA of the CDR3 is TGCGCCAGCAGTGTAAGCGGGAGTGAGGCAGATACGCAGTATTTT. Translated: CASSVSGSEADTQYF.

This chain connects TRBV7-9 to TRBJ1-2; no reliable D call. Trimming took 3 bases from V and 7 from J, leaving 9 bases between them. Germline V gene sequence: CDR1 SEHNR, CDR2 FQNEAQ (reference sequence). The length of the CDR3 is 12 residues. CDR3 sequence: CASSFESVGYTF. In nucleotides, the CDR3 is TGTGCCAGCAGCTTTGAATCGGTTGGCTACACCTTC.

The J gene is TRBJ1-1, the V gene TRBV28; possible D gene TRBD1, 5 bases. The CDR3 consists of 15 residues. V lost 4 bases and J lost 11, with 23 bases in between. Germline CDR1 is MDHEN and CDR2 is SYDVKM. The CDR3 region has the DNA TGTGCCAGCAGTTCCCCACCTGCAGGGAAATTGCGGGCTTTCTTT. Translated, it gives CASSSPPAGKLRAFF.

This chain joins TRBV27 and TRBJ2-1; TRBD2 might be the D (5 bases). The CDR3 covers 15 residues. Germline assignment: CDR1 MNHEY and CDR2 SMNVEV (reference sequence). The V gene lost 5 bases and the J gene lost 5 bases, with 16 bases spanning the gap. In DNA, the CDR3 is TGTGCCAGCAGTCTCGGGTGGGTGGGAGACAATGAGCAGTTCTTC. Translating it yields CASSLGWVGDNEQFF.

The chain combines TRBV5-1 with TRBJ1-4, with TRBD1 as a possible D gene (5 bases). With 1 base removed from V and 7 bases from J, the gap between germline ends came to 8 bases. The germline V gene encodes CDR1 SGHRS and CDR2 YFSETQ. The CDR3 extends over 13 amino acids. In nucleotides, the CDR3 is TGCGCCAGCAGCTTGCAGGGAGGTGAAAAACTGTTTTTT. Translated, it gives CASSLQGGEKLFF.

The chain employs TRBV7-2 and TRBJ2-5; 9 bases fit TRBD2. The CDR3 loop spans 15 amino acids. V trimming: 0 bases; J trimming: 2 bases; junction bases outside the gene matches: 1. From germline, CDR1 is SGHTA and CDR2 FQGNSA. The CDR3 loop reads CASSLAAGGQETQYF. CDR3 DNA sequence: TGTGCCAGCAGCTTAGCCGCGGGAGGGCAAGAGACCCAGTACTTC. The variable domain in full, with the rest retrieved from reference TRBV7-2 and TRBJ2-5, is GAGVSQSPSNKVTEKGKDVELRCDPISGHTALYWYRQSLGQGLEFLIYFQGNSAPDKSGLPSDRFSAERTGGSVSTLTIQRTQQEDSAVYLCASSLAAGGQETQYFGPGTRLLVL.

The DNA for the CDR3 is TGTGCCAGCAGCCAAGATCAGGAGAACACTGAAGCTTTCTTT. This gives the protein CASSQDQENTEAFF. The chain combines TRBV4-2 with TRBJ1-1; D not certain. The germline V gene has CDR1 LGHNA and CDR2 YNFKEQ. This CDR3 is 14 amino acids long. The V and J ends lost 0 bases and 1 base respectively, with 6 bases between them.

The genes are TRBV10-3 and TRBJ2-7; D unclear. The CDR3 sequence is 14 residues long. The V end was cut by 7 bases, the J end by 0 bases, with 13 bases between. CDR1 and CDR2 from the germline V gene are ENHRY and SYGVKD. This CDR3 reads CAIKVEASSYEQYF. The CDR3 DNA sequence: TGTGCCATCAAGGTTGAGGCTAGCTCCTACGAGCAGTACTTC.

J is TRBJ1-1 and V is TRBV5-1; D gene ambiguous. The germline CDR1 and CDR2 sequences are SGHRS and YFSETQ. V lost 1 base and J 5 bases, leaving 9 bases between the germline ends. The CDR3 covers 13 residues. CDR3 bases: TGCGCCAGCAGCTTGCTCTGGGAGACTGAAGCTTTCTTT. This encodes CASSLLWETEAFF.

The chain uses TRBV6-1 and TRBJ2-3; TRBD2 might be the D (5 bases). Germline V gene sequence: CDR1 MNHNS, CDR2 SASEGT. With 6 bases removed from V and 5 bases from J, the gap between germline ends came to 15 bases. This CDR3 has 14 residues. CDR3: CASRESGAGDTQYF. The CDR3 DNA reads as TGTGCCAGCAGGGAGAGCGGAGCTGGAGATACGCAGTATTTT.

The chain is built from TRBV9 and TRBJ1-1; D gene unclear. CDR1 SGDLS and CDR2 YYNGEE come from the germline V gene. The CDR3 consists of 15 residues. The ends were cut back, 2 bases at V and 1 base at J, with 12 bases in the middle. CDR3 loop: CASSVERGPNTEAFF. In DNA form, the CDR3 reads TGTGCCAGCAGCGTGGAGCGGGGTCCGAACACTGAAGCTTTCTTT.

J is TRBJ2-7 and V is TRBV5-1; TRBD1 matches 9 bases. Germline CDR1 is SGHRS and CDR2 is YFSETQ. The length of the CDR3 is 15 residues. The ends lost 1 base at V and 6 bases at J; junction bases unmatched: 8. CDR3 amino acids: CASSLSGQGRGEQYF. CDR3 sequence (DNA): TGCGCCAGCAGCTTGTCGGGACAGGGCCGGGGCGAGCAGTACTTC.

V and J are TRBV4-2 and TRBJ2-1, with D possibly matching TRBD2 (6 bases). The CDR3 extends over 17 amino acids. Trimming cost V 0 bases and J 3 bases, with 15 bases left between them. CDR1 is LGHNA, CDR2 YNFKEQ, per germline. As DNA, the CDR3 is TGTGCCAGCAGCCAAGATACTCGGCGGGGTCACTACAATGAGCAGTTCTTC. The encoded protein is CASSQDTRRGHYNEQFF.

The chain has TRBV19 and TRBJ1-5; D is possibly TRBD1 (6 bases). In germline, CDR1 is LNHDA, CDR2 SQIVND (reference sequence). The CDR3 extends over 13 amino acids. V dropped 7 bases and J dropped 1 base, with 8 bases sitting between them. The CDR3 DNA follows: TGTGCCAGTATCGGACAGAGCAATCAGCCCCAGCATTTT. Protein: CASIGQSNQPQHF. The full variable domain, with the rest looked up from reference TRBV19 and TRBJ1-5, is DGGITQSPKYLFRKEGQNVTLSCEQNLNHDAMYWYRQDPGQGLRLIYYSQIVNDFQKGDIAEGYSVSREKKESFPLTVTSAQKNPTAFYLCASIGQSNQPQHFGDGTRLSIL.

The V call is TRBV5-1, the J call TRBJ1-2; TRBD1 might be the D (6 bases). The germline V gene encodes CDR1 SGHRS and CDR2 YFSETQ. The CDR3 has 13 residues. The ends were cut back, 0 bases at V and 6 bases at J, with 9 bases in the middle. The CDR3 bases are TGCGCCAGCAGCTTGGCAGGGGACAATGGCTACACCTTC. This gives the protein CASSLAGDNGYTF.

The V gene is TRBV13, the J gene TRBJ2-1, with 7 bases that match TRBD2. Germline values: CDR1 PRHDT, CDR2 FYEKMQ (reference sequence). J lost 9 bases, V lost 4 bases, and 9 bases had no gene match. The CDR3 loop spans 14 amino acids. The CDR3 here is CASSSGLPGGEQFF. The CDR3 region has the DNA TGTGCCAGCAGCTCGGGACTACCCGGGGGTGAGCAGTTCTTC.

The rearrangement links TRBV6-1 to TRBJ2-2, with D perhaps TRBD2 (5 bases). CDR1 is MNHNS and CDR2 is SASEGT in the germline V gene. Trimming cost V 5 bases and J 3 bases, with 10 bases left between them. The CDR3 length is 14 residues. The CDR3 region is CASSLGLDTGELFF. The CDR3, as DNA: TGTGCCAGCAGTCTCGGACTTGACACCGGGGAGCTGTTTTTT.

This sequence joins TRBV6-5 and TRBJ1-2; tentatively, D is TRBD1 (6 bases). Trimming left V 5 bases short and J 4 bases short, with 8 bases between. The germline CDR1 and CDR2 sequences are MNHEY and SVGAGI. This CDR3 has 12 amino acids. The CDR3 coding sequence is TGTGCCAGCAGTGACAGGAGCTATGGCTACACCTTC. Translation: CASSDRSYGYTF.

V and J are TRBV4-1 and TRBJ2-1; TRBD1 matches 7 bases. The CDR3 extends over 17 amino acids. Losses at the gene ends were 5 bases for V and 8 bases for J; bases not matched to a gene: 18. Germline CDR1 reads MGHRA; CDR2 reads YSYEKL. Here the CDR3 DNA reads TGCGCCAGCAGCTCATACTACAGGGGAGACAGCGAGGATGAGCAGTTCTTC. This translates into CASSSYYRGDSEDEQFF.

This clone is identified as medium-sized (0.01 to 0.1%) from frequency. The chain uses TRBV6-1 and TRBJ2-3; 14 bases line up with TRBD2. There are 15 residues in the CDR3. Trimming removed 3 bases from V and 4 bases from J; junction bases left unmatched: 0. CDR1 and CDR2 from the germline V gene are MNHNS and SASEGT. In DNA form, the CDR3 reads TGTGCCAGCAGTGAGGGACTAGCGGGAGCAGATACGCAGTATTTT. This encodes CASSEGLAGADTQYF.

The chain has TRBV15 and TRBJ2-3; TRBD2 agrees at 10 bases. CDR1 is LNHNV and CDR2 is YYDKDF in the germline V gene (reference sequence). The CDR3 totals 15 residues. V trimming: 0 bases; J trimming: 6 bases; junction bases outside the gene matches: 3. CDR3 protein: CATSRDLAGADTQYF. The DNA of the CDR3 is TGTGCCACCAGCAGAGATCTAGCGGGGGCGGATACGCAGTATTTT.

The CDR3 bases are TGTGCCAGCAGTCCGGGACAGGGCTTACTATCACCCCTCCACTTT. Its translation: CASSPGQGLLSPLHF. J is TRBJ1-6 and V is TRBV27; 9 bases are a match to TRBD1. The CDR3 length is 15 residues. The V gene's germline CDR1 is MNHEY and CDR2 SMNVEV (reference sequence). With V trimmed by 5 bases and J by 10 bases, 9 bases remained unmatched.

V usage is TRBV5-1 and J usage is TRBJ1-1; D perhaps matches TRBD1 (6 bases). Germline V gives CDR1 SGHRS, CDR2 YFSETQ. The length of the CDR3 is 14 residues. V was cut by 3 bases and J by 7 bases, with 16 bases left in between. The CDR3 DNA reads as TGCGCCAGCAGCTCCGACAGGAGGCAACTTGAAGCTTTCTTT. Translating gives CASSSDRRQLEAFF.

The CDR3 DNA is TGTGCCAGCAGTTATAGTCACAGGGCTACTGAAGCTTTCTTT. It yields the protein CASSYSHRATEAFF. This chain joins TRBV6-5 and TRBJ1-1; D might be TRBD1 (6 bases). V gave up 3 bases and J gave up 5 bases, with 13 bases separating them. The CDR3 is 14 amino acids. The germline V gene has CDR1 MNHEY and CDR2 SVGAGI.

The chain joins TRBV5-1 to TRBJ1-1; D gene uncertain. This CDR3 spans 17 amino acids. Per germline, CDR1 SGHRS and CDR2 YFSETQ. Trimming stripped 1 base from V and 0 bases from J, with 16 bases between. The DNA for the CDR3 is TGCGCCAGCAGCTTGTCTCGGGAAACCCCAATGAACACTGAAGCTTTCTTT. This codes for CASSLSRETPMNTEAFF.

V gene TRBV10-3 combines with J gene TRBJ2-3; tentatively, D is TRBD1 (6 bases). V was shortened by 6 bases and J by 1 base, with 11 bases between the two germline ends. The CDR3 covers 14 residues. Germline CDR1 is ENHRY and CDR2 is SYGVKD. For the CDR3, the DNA is TGTGCCATCAGCGGACAGACCCGCACAGATACGCAGTATTTT. It translates to CAISGQTRTDTQYF.